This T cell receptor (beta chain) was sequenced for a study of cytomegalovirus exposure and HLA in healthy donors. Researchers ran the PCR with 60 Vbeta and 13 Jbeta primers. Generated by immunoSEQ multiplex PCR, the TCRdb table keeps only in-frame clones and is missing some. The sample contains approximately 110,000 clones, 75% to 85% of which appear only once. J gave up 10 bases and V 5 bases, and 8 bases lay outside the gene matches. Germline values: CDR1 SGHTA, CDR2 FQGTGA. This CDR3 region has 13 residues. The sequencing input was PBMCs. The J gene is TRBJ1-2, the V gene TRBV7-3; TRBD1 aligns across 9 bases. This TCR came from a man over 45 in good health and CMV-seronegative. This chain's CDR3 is CASSINRDRAYTF. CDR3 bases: TGTGCCAGCAGCATAAATCGGGACAGGGCCTACACCTTC.